Below, 8 T cell receptor beta chains from the same sample are listed, as sequenced in a study of blood T cell repertoires in COVID-19 (TCRdb year 2020). Receptor libraries were prepared by the immunoSEQ multiplex PCR assay. As stored in TCRdb, this immuneACCESS dataset retains in-frame rearrangements with V and J assigned. A fraction of the clones does not appear; measured against another copy, unresolved V genes explain less than half of the discrepancy, and the remainder lacks a known reason. A total of 65,000 to 90,000 clones appear in this sample, 80% to 90% of them only once. Jointly, the top ten make up about 8.1% of the sample. Sequencing used peripheral blood. Source of these receptors: a man over 45 with acute or convalescent COVID-19.

DNA for the CDR3: TGTGCCAGCAGCCTGACAGGGTCGAACACTGAAGCTTTCTTT. This encodes CASSLTGSNTEAFF. This chain connects TRBV3-1 (or the pseudogene TRBV3-2) to TRBJ1-1, with 7 positions matching TRBD1. This CDR3 has 14 residues. V trimming: 4 bases; J trimming: 1 base; junction bases outside the gene matches: 3. CDR1 and CDR2 (germline): LGHDT, YNNKEL (reference sequence).

J is TRBJ1-2 and V is TRBV5-1; D might be TRBD1 (6 bases). Germline assignment: CDR1 SGHRS and CDR2 YFSETQ. Trimming removed 5 bases at V and 8 bases at J, with 13 bases between. The CDR3 loop spans 12 amino acids. The CDR3 DNA reads TGCGCCAGCAGATCAGGGGAAGCGGGCTACACCTTC. Amino acids: CASRSGEAGYTF.

The rearrangement links TRBV4-1 to TRBJ2-5; tentatively, D is TRBD1 (5 bases). The CDR3 is 15 residues long. Germline V gene data show CDR1 as MGHRA and CDR2 as YSYEKL. The germline V and J ends were trimmed by 0 bases and 5 bases, with 13 bases remaining between them. For the CDR3, the DNA is TGCGCCAGCAGCCAAGAAGGTGGGGCAACGGAGACCCAGTACTTC. This sequence encodes CASSQEGGATETQYF.

The J gene is TRBJ2-2, the V gene TRBV5-1; 7 bases fit TRBD1. The V and J ends lost 2 bases and 5 bases, in that order; junction bases with no gene match: 6. Germline CDR1 SGHRS, CDR2 YFSETQ. The CDR3 consists of 15 residues. The CDR3 region has the DNA TGCGCCAGCAGCTTCGGCAGGGGGATGACCGGGGAGCTGTTTTTT. It yields the protein CASSFGRGMTGELFF.

The chain couples TRBV5-4 to TRBJ1-5; perhaps TRBD1 as D (5 bases). CDR3 length: 14 residues. V lost 3 bases and J 6 bases, leaving 13 bases between the germline ends. Per germline, CDR1 SGHNT and CDR2 YYREEE (reference sequence). The CDR3 loop reads CASSSGRGSQPQHF. CDR3 DNA sequence: TGTGCCAGCAGCTCAGGCCGGGGGTCTCAGCCCCAGCATTTT.

The chain uses TRBV27 and TRBJ2-5; tentative D call: TRBD2 (6 bases). The CDR3 runs to 16 residues. CDR1 and CDR2 from the germline V gene are MNHEY and SMNVEV (reference sequence). V was pared by 2 bases and J by 1 base, with 14 bases between. In DNA form, the CDR3 reads TGTGCCAGCAGTTTAGGAGGGGCCCCCGCCCAAGAGACCCAGTACTTC. Its translation: CASSLGGAPAQETQYF.

The J gene is TRBJ2-3, the V gene TRBV3-1 (or the pseudogene TRBV3-2), with a tentative D call TRBD1 (5 bases). CDR1 is LGHDT, CDR2 YNNKEL, per germline (reference sequence). The V and J ends lost 0 bases and 2 bases respectively, with 6 bases between them. The length of the CDR3 is 14 residues. The CDR3 bases are TGTGCCAGCAGCCAAGAGACAGCCACAGATACGCAGTATTTT. Amino acid sequence: CASSQETATDTQYF.

This clone was detected only once. The CDR3 spells CASSFSRGEEKLFF. In DNA form, the CDR3 reads TGTGCCAGCAGCTTTTCGCGGGGGGAAGAAAAACTGTTTTTT. The V call is TRBV7-9, the J call TRBJ1-4, with D possibly matching TRBD1 (5 bases). Germline V gene lookup returns CDR1 SEHNR and CDR2 FQNEAQ (reference sequence). The CDR3 has 14 amino acids. The ends were cut back, 3 bases at V and 8 bases at J, with 13 bases in the middle. Full variable domain (rest looked up from reference TRBV7-9 and TRBJ1-4): DTGVSQNPRHKITKRGQNVTFRCDPISEHNRLYWYRQTLGQGPEFLTYFQNEAQLEKSRLLSDRFSAERPKGSFSTLEIQRTEQGDSAMYLCASSFSRGEEKLFFGSGTQLSVL.